This T cell receptor (beta chain) was obtained from a study of blood T cell repertoires in COVID-19 (dated by TCRdb to 2018 to 2020). Regarding the research as a whole: Samples covering the acute and convalescent phases of COVID-19 were provided by collaborators in the United States, Italy and Spain. The material from the prospective study consisted of cDNA or gDNA derived from T cells, B-cell-depleted T cells, or PBMCs. Subjects who had been exposed to COVID-19, were actively infected with it, or had recovered from it provided the deeply sampled blood TCRbeta repertoires that made up the dataset. The repertoires were made available in a free public database intended to serve as a resource for research on the immune response to SARS-CoV-2. The samples were drawn from two sources: the first 160 participants of the ongoing ImmuneRACE study, and fewer than 1,500 subjects contributed by 6 global collaborators. Nearly every sample came with metadata listing a de-identified subject ID, COVID-19 status, age in years and sex. Where available, HLA class I and class II types were obtained from metadata supplied by the sample provider rather than from assay-based typing.

Each collaborating institution followed its own protocols to collect whole blood in K2EDTA tubes. Collaborator samples were shipped for TCRbeta analysis as frozen whole blood, isolated PBMCs, or DNA extracted from either sample type. Overall study results and their limits: How much clinical and demographic metadata was included differed by source and by participant, and the metadata was provided uncurated.

CDR1 and CDR2 (MDHEN, SYDVKM) derive from the germline V gene. V loses 3 bases of germline sequence and J loses 4 bases, and the interval between the two ends is 12 bases. The CDR3 contains 14 residues, cysteine and phenylalanine counted. CDR3 DNA only is kept here, 42 bases in frame from base 1. The immunoSEQ Assay, a bias-controlled multiplex PCR, was used to amplify TCRbeta CDR3 regions from genomic DNA. Under the source paper's analysis protocol: Nucleated cell counts per sample were estimated from amplification of reference gene primers within the assay. To quantify the absolute abundance of each unique TCRbeta CDR3 rearrangement, sequence reads were collapsed and filtered. For each sample, productive Simpson clonality was calculated by taking the square root of Simpson's diversity index across productive rearrangements. Drawn from immuneACCESS, this table holds only the in-frame rearrangements with V and J called that TCRdb kept. Clones are partly lost; checked studies trace under half to an unresolved V gene and leave the rest unexplained. Clone size and V and J calls were adopted from that table, with D and trimming inferred from the DNA. This sample has 310,000 or so clones in its table, and around 90% of those were observed once. Jointly, the top ten make up 1% of the sample.

Remarks on this clone: Which antigen it targets is not known. The input lacks base qualities; no much larger clone sits a single base away.

Sequenced input: peripheral blood. This TCR was sampled from a man over 45 with active or convalescent COVID-19. The chain couples TRBV28 to TRBJ1-2, with a tentative D gene TRBD1 over 5 matching bases. The sequenced DNA is TGTGCCAGCAGTTTGGCAGGGTGGGTCTATGGCTACACCTTC. Translation gives CASSLAGWVYGYTF.